These T cell receptor beta chains were read from a single sample in a study of control samples from healthy donors and cancer patients. TCRdb keeps only in-frame clones here, not all; method: immunoSEQ multiplex PCR. The repertoire consists of some 120,000 clones, with 92% occurring once and the leading ten covering 0.55% to 0.6%. The sample was PBMCs. Receptors originate from a man older than 75 with head and neck cancer. Both conserved end residues are trimmed from each CDR3. D genes are given only for firm matches. The listing skips clone size in some rows; elsewhere it reads once, few, many or a size class.

j_gene	d_gene	v_gene	abundance	CDR3aa
TRBJ2-7	.	TRBV19	few	ASMGGY
TRBJ2-2	.	TRBV10-1	.	ASSQGRVILNTGELF
TRBJ1-1	.	TRBV2	few	ASRGTEAF
TRBJ2-7	TRBD2	TRBV18	.	ASSPAGRGDEQY
TRBJ1-2	TRBD1	TRBV2	once	ASSFRQGPRGYT
TRBJ2-7	.	TRBV10-3	once	AISESTYKSYEQY
TRBJ2-5	.	TRBV6-5	.	ASREGLLHRETQY
TRBJ2-7	TRBD1	TRBV30	.	AWSEGQGREQY
TRBJ2-3	.	TRBV27	.	ASSFPTDTQY
TRBJ1-5	.	TRBV19	.	ASSIGSYQPQH
TRBJ1-2	.	TRBV5-6	.	ASSLAGLGGYT
TRBJ2-5	.	TRBV2	.	ASSEPPAETQY
TRBJ2-7	.	TRBV7-8	.	ASSYTGGRYEQY
TRBJ2-1	.	TRBV7-2	.	ASSLMSYGNQF
TRBJ2-5	.	TRBV20-1	.	SGRETQY
TRBJ1-3	TRBD1	TRBV15	.	ATSRTTGQVDTIY
TRBJ1-2	.	TRBV9	.	ASSVGVSGLSYGYT
TRBJ1-3	.	TRBV2	.	ASFSRNTIY
TRBJ2-1	.	TRBV3-1/TRBV3-2	.	ASTFIGALYNEQF
TRBJ2-7	.	TRBV5-6	.	ASSLWVRSYEQY
TRBJ2-5	TRBD1	TRBV10-1	.	ASNTGVGETQY
TRBJ1-4	.	TRBV7-9	once	ASSLKVTATNEKLF
TRBJ2-7	TRBD2	TRBV7-2	.	ASKERGTSYEQY
TRBJ2-1	TRBD2	TRBV5-4	.	ASSLVAGVPEQF
TRBJ1-1	.	TRBV3-1/TRBV3-2	.	ASSPLTGMNTEAF
TRBJ2-1	.	TRBV11-2	.	ASSLEGFPGVNEQF
TRBJ1-1	.	TRBV29-1	few	SGIRGRNTEAF
TRBJ2-7	.	TRBV5-1	.	ASSPPGSWSYEQY
TRBJ1-4	TRBD1	TRBV5-1	.	ASSEDRGVSEKLF
TRBJ2-3	TRBD2	TRBV19	.	ASRRLAGAPDTQY